The rows below give T cell receptor beta chains drawn from one sample of a study of blood T cells in healthy people across ages. TCRdb fed the 5' RACE reads into MiXCR, producing one record per CDR3 protein. The profile covers 1.5 million to 2 million distinct CDR3 sequences, with 25% to 30% appearing a single time and 7.7% taken by the ten largest. The material sequenced was blood. All receptors derive from a woman aged 25 to 45 in good health. Both conserved end residues are part of each CDR3. A D gene is named only where the DNA matches it firmly. A clone size is listed for some rows: how often the clone was seen (once, few, many), or a class if it is expanded.

CDR3aa	CDR3nt	d_gene	abundance	v_gene	j_gene
CASSPREYTYEQYF	TGTGCCAGCAGTCCTAGGGAATACACCTACGAGCAGTACTTC	NA	NA	TRBV27	TRBJ2-7
CANNRPGTAEETQYF	TGTGCCAACAACAGACCCGGGACGGCGGAAGAGACCCAGTACTTC	NA	few	TRBV28	TRBJ2-5
CASSRIAGGGYEQYF	TGTGCCAGCAGTAGGATAGCGGGAGGTGGCTACGAGCAGTACTTC	TRBD2	NA	TRBV12-3/TRBV12-4	TRBJ2-7
CVSSFGRGSYNEQFF	TGTGTCAGCAGTTTCGGGCGTGGCTCCTACAATGAGCAGTTCTTC	NA	once	TRBV12-3/TRBV12-4	TRBJ2-1
CAGSLEVGAPLHF	TGTGCCGGCAGCTTGGAAGTAGGGGCACCCCTCCACTTT	NA	NA	TRBV5-5	TRBJ1-6
CASSSGQGVNYGYTF	TGTGCCAGCAGCTCTGGACAGGGGGTAAACTATGGCTACACCTTC	TRBD1	few	TRBV7-8	TRBJ1-2
CSGVYGNMRNEQFF	TGCAGTGGGGTTTACGGGAACATGAGAAATGAGCAGTTCTTC	NA	NA	TRBV20-1	TRBJ2-1
CASSGRDSLAKNIQYF	TGTGCCAGCAGCGGTCGGGACAGTCTAGCCAAAAACATTCAGTACTTC	TRBD1	many	TRBV9	TRBJ2-4
CASSTRPYTDTQYF	TGTGCCAGCAGCACCCGACCCTACACAGATACGCAGTATTTT	NA	NA	TRBV7-9	TRBJ2-3
CASSQLGVNQETQYF	TGCGCCAGCAGCCAACTCGGGGTGAACCAAGAGACCCAGTACTTC	NA	many	TRBV4-1	TRBJ2-5
CASLLVGGSPVHEQFF	TGCGCCAGCCTCCTAGTGGGCGGCTCCCCGGTTCATGAGCAGTTCTTC	NA	many	TRBV5-1	TRBJ2-1
CASSLAFQTQYF	TGTGCCAGCAGCTTAGCGTTTCAGACCCAGTACTTC	NA	NA	TRBV7-2	TRBJ2-5
CSSGDSLRPTEAFF	TGCAGTTCAGGGGACAGCTTAAGGCCCACTGAAGCTTTCTTT	TRBD1	NA	TRBV20-1	TRBJ1-1
CASSRQREPFF	TGTGCCAGCAGCCGCCAGAGAGAACCTTTCTTT	NA	NA	TRBV14	TRBJ1-1
CSVAPNEREKLFF	TGCAGCGTTGCACCGAACGAACGTGAAAAACTGTTTTTT	NA	few	TRBV29-1	TRBJ1-4
CASSLGRIDYEQYF	TGTGCCAGCAGTTTGGGACGGATAGACTACGAGCAGTACTTC	NA	many	TRBV27	TRBJ2-7
CASSAGTGVVEANTEAFF	TGTGCCAGCAGCGCCGGGACAGGGGTCGTTGAGGCGAACACTGAAGCTTTCTTT	TRBD1	NA	TRBV7-2	TRBJ1-1
CSVLHGTGAVERYF	TGCAGTGTCCTTCACGGGACAGGGGCCGTCGAGCGGTACTTC	TRBD1	NA	TRBV20-1	TRBJ2-5
CASSSIRSTGELFF	TGTGCCAGCAGCTCAATACGTTCCACCGGGGAGCTGTTTTTT	NA	NA	TRBV7-2	TRBJ2-2
CASSSAGIEKLFF	TGTGCCAGCAGTTCAGCCGGGATAGAAAAACTGTTTTTT	NA	few	TRBV28	TRBJ1-4
CASSADRAEKLFF	TGTGCCAGCAGTGCCGATAGGGCTGAAAAACTGTTTTTT	NA	few	TRBV6-5	TRBJ1-4
CASSEVRDPSYEQYF	TGTGCCAGCAGTGAAGTCCGGGACCCATCCTACGAGCAGTACTTC	NA	many	TRBV2	TRBJ2-7
CASSLLAGGPVDTQYF	TGTGCCAGCAGCCTACTAGCGGGAGGGCCGGTTGATACGCAGTATTTT	TRBD2	NA	TRBV7-9	TRBJ2-3
CASSQQGGTYEQYF	TGTGCCAGCAGCCAACAGGGGGGGACCTACGAGCAGTACTTC	NA	NA	TRBV3-1	TRBJ2-7